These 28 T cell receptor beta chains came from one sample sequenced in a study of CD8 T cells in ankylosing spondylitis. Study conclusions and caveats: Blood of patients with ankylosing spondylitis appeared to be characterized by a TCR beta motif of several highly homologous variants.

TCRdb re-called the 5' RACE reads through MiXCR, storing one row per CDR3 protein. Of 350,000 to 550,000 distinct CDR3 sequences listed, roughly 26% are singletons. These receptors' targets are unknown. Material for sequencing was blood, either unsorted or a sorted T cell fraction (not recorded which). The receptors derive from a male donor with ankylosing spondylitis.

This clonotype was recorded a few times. The CDR3 region has the DNA TGTGCCAGCAGCCCCCGGATGGTTGGGAACACCGGGGAGCTGTTTTTT. Translation gives CASSPRMVGNTGELFF. J is TRBJ2-2 and V is TRBV3-1; D gene ambiguous. The germline V and J ends were trimmed by 4 bases and 1 base, with 13 bases remaining between them. Per germline, CDR1 LGHDT and CDR2 YNNKEL (reference sequence). This CDR3 is 16 amino acids long.

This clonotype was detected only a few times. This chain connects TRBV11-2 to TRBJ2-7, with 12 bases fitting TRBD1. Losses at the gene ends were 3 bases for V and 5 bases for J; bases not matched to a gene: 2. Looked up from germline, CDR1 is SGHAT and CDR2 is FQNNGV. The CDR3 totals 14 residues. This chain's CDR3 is CASSFGTGGDEQYF. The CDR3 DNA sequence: TGTGCCAGCAGCTTTGGGACAGGGGGCGACGAGCAGTACTTC.

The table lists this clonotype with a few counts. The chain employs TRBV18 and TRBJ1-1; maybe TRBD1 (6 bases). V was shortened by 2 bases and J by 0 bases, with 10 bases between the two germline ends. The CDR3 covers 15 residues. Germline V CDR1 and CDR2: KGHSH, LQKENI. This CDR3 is CASSPGQTLNTEAFF. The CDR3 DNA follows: TGTGCCAGCTCACCAGGACAGACTCTGAACACTGAAGCTTTCTTT.

The CDR3 coding sequence is TGTGCCAGCAGCCCCGGGGGGTTCACCGGGGAGCTGTTTTTT. Amino acids: CASSPGGFTGELFF. The J gene is TRBJ2-2, the V gene TRBV7-8, with TRBD2 identical over 7 bases. Unmatched junction bases numbered 4, after V lost 5 bases and J lost 4 bases. Per germline, CDR1 SGHVS and CDR2 FQNEAQ. The CDR3 has 14 amino acids.

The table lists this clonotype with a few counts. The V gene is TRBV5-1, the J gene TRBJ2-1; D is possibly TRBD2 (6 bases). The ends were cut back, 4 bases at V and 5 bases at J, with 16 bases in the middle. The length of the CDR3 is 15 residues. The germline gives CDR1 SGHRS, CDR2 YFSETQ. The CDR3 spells CASSQQVGGDNEQFF. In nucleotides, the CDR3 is TGCGCCAGCAGCCAACAGGTTGGAGGGGACAATGAGCAGTTCTTC. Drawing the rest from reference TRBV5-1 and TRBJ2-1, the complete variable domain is KAGVTQTPRYLIKTRGQQVTLSCSPISGHRSVSWYQQTPGQGLQFLFEYFSETQRNKGNFPGRFSGRQFSNSRSEMNVSTLELGDSALYLCASSQQVGGDNEQFFGPGTRLTVL.

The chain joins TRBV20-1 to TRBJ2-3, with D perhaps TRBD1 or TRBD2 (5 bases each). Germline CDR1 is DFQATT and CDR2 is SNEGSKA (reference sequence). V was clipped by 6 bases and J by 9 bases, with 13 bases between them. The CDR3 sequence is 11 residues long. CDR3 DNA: TGCAGTGCCCCGTCGGGACCGACGCAGTATTTT. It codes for CSAPSGPTQYF.

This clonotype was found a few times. CDR3 residues: CASSPGTQGQPQHF. For the CDR3, the DNA is TGTGCCAGTAGCCCCGGGACACAGGGACAGCCCCAGCATTTT. V gene TRBV19 combines with J gene TRBJ1-5; tentatively, D is TRBD1 (6 bases). V gave up 6 bases and J gave up 7 bases, with 16 bases separating them. CDR1 LNHDA and CDR2 SQIVND come from the germline V gene (reference sequence). This CDR3 spans 14 amino acids.

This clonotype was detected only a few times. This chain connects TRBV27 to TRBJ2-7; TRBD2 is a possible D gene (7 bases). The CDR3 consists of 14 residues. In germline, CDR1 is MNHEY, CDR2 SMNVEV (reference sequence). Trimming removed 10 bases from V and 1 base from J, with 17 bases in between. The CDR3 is CAMGGRGRSYEQYV. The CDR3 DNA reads TGTGCCATGGGGGGGCGGGGAAGATCCTACGAGCAGTACGTC.

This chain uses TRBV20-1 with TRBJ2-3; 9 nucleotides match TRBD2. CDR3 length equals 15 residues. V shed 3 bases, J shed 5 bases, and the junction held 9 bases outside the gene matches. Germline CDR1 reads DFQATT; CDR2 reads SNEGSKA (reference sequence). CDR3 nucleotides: TGCAGTGCTAGTGGGTCTAGCGGGAAGTTAGATACGCAGTATTTT. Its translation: CSASGSSGKLDTQYF.

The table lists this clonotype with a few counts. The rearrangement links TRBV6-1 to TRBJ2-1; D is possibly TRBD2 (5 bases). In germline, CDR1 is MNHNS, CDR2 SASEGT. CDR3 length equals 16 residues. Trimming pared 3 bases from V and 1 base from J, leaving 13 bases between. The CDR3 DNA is TGTGCCAGCAGTGACATCGGGAAAGGATCCTACAATGAGCAGTTCTTC. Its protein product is CASSDIGKGSYNEQFF.

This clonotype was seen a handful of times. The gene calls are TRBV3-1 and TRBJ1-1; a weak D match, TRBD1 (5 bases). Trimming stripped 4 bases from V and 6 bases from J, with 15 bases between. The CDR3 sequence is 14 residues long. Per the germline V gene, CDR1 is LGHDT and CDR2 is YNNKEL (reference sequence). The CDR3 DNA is TGTGCCAGCAGCCCACCGGGGGGGGTCCCTGAAGCTTTCTTT. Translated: CASSPPGGVPEAFF.

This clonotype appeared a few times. As DNA, the CDR3 is TGCAGTGCCCCGGGACAGGGGGACACCGGGGAGCTGTTTTTT. Translated, it gives CSAPGQGDTGELFF. The chain combines TRBV20-1 with TRBJ2-2; 11 positions match TRBD1. Germline V gene data show CDR1 as DFQATT and CDR2 as SNEGSKA (reference sequence). With 6 bases clipped from V and 3 bases from J, the junction kept 3 bases outside the gene matches. This CDR3 contains 14 residues.

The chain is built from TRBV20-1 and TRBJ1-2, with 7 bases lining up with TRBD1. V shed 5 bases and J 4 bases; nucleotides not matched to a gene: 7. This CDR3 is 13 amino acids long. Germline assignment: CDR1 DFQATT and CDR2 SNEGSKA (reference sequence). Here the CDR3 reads CSAPTGSGYGYTF. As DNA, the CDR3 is TGCAGTGCTCCGACAGGGTCCGGCTATGGCTACACCTTC.

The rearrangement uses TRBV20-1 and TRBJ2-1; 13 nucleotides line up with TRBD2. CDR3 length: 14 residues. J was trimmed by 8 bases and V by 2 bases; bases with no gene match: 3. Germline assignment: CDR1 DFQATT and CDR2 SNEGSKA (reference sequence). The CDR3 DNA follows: TGCAGTGCTAGAAGGACTAGCGGGAGCGATGAGCAGTTCTTC. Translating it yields CSARRTSGSDEQFF.

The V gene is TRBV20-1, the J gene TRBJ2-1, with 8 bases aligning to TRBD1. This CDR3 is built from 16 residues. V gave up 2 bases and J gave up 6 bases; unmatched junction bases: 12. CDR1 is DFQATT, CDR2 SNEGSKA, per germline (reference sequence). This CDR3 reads CSARSRQGQGFNEQFF. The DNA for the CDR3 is TGCAGTGCTAGAAGTAGACAGGGGCAGGGGTTCAATGAGCAGTTCTTC.

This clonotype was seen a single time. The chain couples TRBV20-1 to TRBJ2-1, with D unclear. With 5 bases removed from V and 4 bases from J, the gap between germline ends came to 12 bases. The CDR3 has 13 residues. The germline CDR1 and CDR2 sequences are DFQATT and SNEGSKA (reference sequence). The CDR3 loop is CSAGKWGYNEQFF. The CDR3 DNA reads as TGCAGTGCTGGTAAATGGGGTTACAATGAGCAGTTCTTC.

This CDR3 is CASSPLMTQGNYGYTF. The CDR3 DNA follows: TGCGCCAGCAGCCCCCTAATGACACAGGGGAACTATGGCTACACCTTC. The rearrangement links TRBV4-1 to TRBJ1-2; TRBD1 matches 7 bases. Germline V CDR1 and CDR2: MGHRA, YSYEKL. This CDR3 has 16 residues. J lost 2 bases, V lost 4 bases, and 10 bases had no gene match.

This chain's CDR3 is CASSLPGEQFF. In DNA form, the CDR3 reads TGTGCCAGCAGTCTGCCTGGGGAGCAGTTCTTC. The rearrangement uses TRBV12-3 or TRBV12-4 and TRBJ2-1; no reliable D call. Trimming removed 5 bases from V and 10 bases from J, with 9 bases in between. The CDR3 totals 11 residues.

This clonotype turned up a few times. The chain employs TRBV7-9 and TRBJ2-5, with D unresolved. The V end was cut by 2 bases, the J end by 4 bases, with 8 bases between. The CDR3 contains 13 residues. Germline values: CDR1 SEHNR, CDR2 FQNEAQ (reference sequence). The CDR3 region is CASSLLAAETQYF. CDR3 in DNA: TGTGCCAGCAGCTTACTGGCGGCAGAGACCCAGTACTTC.

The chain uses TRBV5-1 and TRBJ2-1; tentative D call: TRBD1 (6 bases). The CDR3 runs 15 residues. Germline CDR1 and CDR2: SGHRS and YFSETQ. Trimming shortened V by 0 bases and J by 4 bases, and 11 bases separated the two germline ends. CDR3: CASSLEGGNYNEQFF. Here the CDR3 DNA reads TGCGCCAGCAGCTTGGAAGGGGGTAATTACAATGAGCAGTTCTTC.

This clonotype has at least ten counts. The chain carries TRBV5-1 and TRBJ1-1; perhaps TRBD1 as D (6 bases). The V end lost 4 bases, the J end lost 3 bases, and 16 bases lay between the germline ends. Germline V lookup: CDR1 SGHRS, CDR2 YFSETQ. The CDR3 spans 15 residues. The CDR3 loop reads CASSIVGGWDTEAFF. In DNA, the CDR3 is TGCGCCAGCAGCATTGTCGGGGGCTGGGACACTGAAGCTTTCTTT.

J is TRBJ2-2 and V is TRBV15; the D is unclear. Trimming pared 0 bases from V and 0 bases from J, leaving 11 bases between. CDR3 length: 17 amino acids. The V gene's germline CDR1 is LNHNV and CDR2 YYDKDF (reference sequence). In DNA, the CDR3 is TGTGCCACCAGCAGAGATCGGTCGAACGCGAACACCGGGGAGCTGTTTTTT. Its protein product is CATSRDRSNANTGELFF.

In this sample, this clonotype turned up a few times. The CDR3 sequence: CATSETSGRHYNEQFF. The DNA for the CDR3 is TGTGCCACCAGTGAGACTAGCGGGAGGCACTACAATGAGCAGTTCTTC. This chain connects TRBV24-1 to TRBJ2-1; 13 bases agree with TRBD2. Germline CDR1 is KGHDR and CDR2 is SFDVKD. V dropped 4 bases and J dropped 3; count of bases not matched to a gene: 2. This CDR3 is built from 16 residues.

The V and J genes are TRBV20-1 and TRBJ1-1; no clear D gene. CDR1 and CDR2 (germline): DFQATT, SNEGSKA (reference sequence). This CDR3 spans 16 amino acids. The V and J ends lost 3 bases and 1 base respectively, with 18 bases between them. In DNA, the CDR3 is TGCAGTGCTAGGGACGGAGCCCACTTAACGAACACTGAAGCTTTCTTT. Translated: CSARDGAHLTNTEAFF.

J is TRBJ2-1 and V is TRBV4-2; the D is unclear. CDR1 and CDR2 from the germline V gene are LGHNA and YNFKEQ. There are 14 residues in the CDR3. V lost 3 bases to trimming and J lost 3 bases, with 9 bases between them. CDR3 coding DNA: TGTGCCAGCAGCCAGGGCCGAAACTACAATGAGCAGTTCTTC. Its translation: CASSQGRNYNEQFF.

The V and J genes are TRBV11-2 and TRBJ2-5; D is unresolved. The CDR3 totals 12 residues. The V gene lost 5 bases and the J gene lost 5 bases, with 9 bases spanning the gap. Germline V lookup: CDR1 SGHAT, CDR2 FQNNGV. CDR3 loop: CASSPPYETQYF. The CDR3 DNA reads TGTGCCAGCAGCCCCCCGTATGAGACCCAGTACTTC.

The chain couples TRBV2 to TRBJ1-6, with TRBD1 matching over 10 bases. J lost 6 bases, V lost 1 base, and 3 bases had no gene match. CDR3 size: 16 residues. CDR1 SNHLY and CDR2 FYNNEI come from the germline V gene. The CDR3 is CASSEGTGGSNSPLHF. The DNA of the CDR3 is TGTGCCAGCAGTGAAGGGACAGGGGGTAGTAATTCACCCCTCCACTTT.

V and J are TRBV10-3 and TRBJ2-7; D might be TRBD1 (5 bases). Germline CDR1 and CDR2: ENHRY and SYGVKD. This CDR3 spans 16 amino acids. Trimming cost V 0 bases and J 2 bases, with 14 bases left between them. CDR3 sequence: CAISESTAGLTYEQYF. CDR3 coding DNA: TGTGCCATCAGTGAGTCGACTGCAGGGCTAACCTACGAGCAGTACTTC.